The 21 T cell receptor beta chains listed next were all sequenced from one sample in a study of control samples from healthy donors and cancer patients. Only in-frame clones appear in the TCRdb table, and some are missing; sequencing was by immunoSEQ multiplex PCR. The sample has 130,000 or so clones, 90% seen once. Sequenced sample: blood. The source of these receptors is a man aged 40-50 years in good health.

The rearrangement uses TRBV25-1 and TRBJ1-1; 10 bases fit TRBD1. This CDR3 is built from 15 residues. J lost 7 bases, V lost 3 bases, and 8 bases had no gene match. Per germline, CDR1 MGHDK and CDR2 SYGVNS. The CDR3 here is CASSEKTGGGGEAFF. CDR3 DNA sequence: TGTGCCAGCAGTGAGAAGACAGGGGGCGGAGGTGAAGCTTTCTTT.

Note on this clone: The sample carries other DNA sequences with the same CDR3. V usage is TRBV3-1 (or the pseudogene TRBV3-2) and J usage is TRBJ1-4; 7 bases are shared with TRBD1. Unmatched junction bases numbered 4, after V lost 4 bases and J lost 8 bases. The germline CDR1 and CDR2 sequences are LGHDT and YNNKEL (reference sequence). The CDR3 length is 13 residues. CDR3 in amino acids: CASSLTGREKLFF. For the CDR3, the DNA is TGTGCCAGCAGCCTGACAGGGCGGGAAAAACTGTTTTTT.

The chain links TRBV6-5 to TRBJ2-5, with 12 positions matching TRBD2. The J call is doubtful: the DNA matches TRBJ2-7 better. This CDR3 spans 15 amino acids. The V gene's germline CDR1 is MNHEY and CDR2 SVGAGI. CDR3 sequence (DNA): TGTGCCAGCAGTTCGTCTAGCGGGGGGGACTCCGAGCAGTACTTC. As protein: CASSSSSGGDSEQYF.

This chain connects TRBV5-6 to TRBJ1-4; TRBD1 might be the D (6 bases). This CDR3 has 14 amino acids. CDR1 SGHDT and CDR2 YYEEEE come from the germline V gene. Trimming pared 3 bases from V and 0 bases from J, leaving 6 bases between. The CDR3: CASSWTATNEKLFF. Here the CDR3 DNA reads TGTGCCAGCAGCTGGACAGCAACTAATGAAAAACTGTTTTTT. The full variable domain, with the rest looked up from reference TRBV5-6 and TRBJ1-4, is DAGVTQSPTHLIKTRGQQVTLRCSPKSGHDTVSWYQQALGQGPQFIFQYYEEEERQRGNFPDRFSGHQFPNYSSELNVNALLLGDSALYLCASSWTATNEKLFFGSGTQLSVL.

This chain's CDR3 is CASSNGGGGASNEQFF. The CDR3 coding sequence is TGCGCCAGCAGCAACGGGGGCGGGGGGGCCTCTAATGAGCAGTTCTTC. This chain connects TRBV5-1 to TRBJ2-1, with 9 bases aligning to TRBD2. Per the germline V gene, CDR1 is SGHRS and CDR2 is YFSETQ. The CDR3 has 16 amino acids. V shed 4 bases, J shed 7 bases, and the junction held 12 bases outside the gene matches.

The rearrangement uses TRBV12-3 or TRBV12-4 and TRBJ1-1, with D perhaps matching TRBD1 (6 bases). The CDR3 length is 11 residues. V shed 5 bases and J shed 10 bases, with 11 bases lying between them. CDR3 nucleotide sequence: TGTGCCAGCAGTGCAGGGGTTGGAGCTTTCTTT. Translated: CASSAGVGAFF.

Comment on this clone: A read error may produce the germline difference seen at one junction end. The V and J genes are TRBV7-7 and TRBJ2-5; 7 bases agree with TRBD1. Germline V lookup: CDR1 SSHAT, CDR2 FNYEAQ (reference sequence). The CDR3 consists of 16 residues. CDR3 protein: CASSSLLGQPQETQYF. The CDR3 coding sequence is TGTGCTAGCAGCTCCCTCCTGGGACAGCCACAAGAGACCCAGTACTTC.

This clone occurred a few times. The V and J genes are TRBV27 and TRBJ1-1; TRBD1 aligns across 8 bases. The CDR3 covers 15 residues. With 4 bases clipped from V and 6 bases from J, the junction kept 10 bases outside the gene matches. Germline CDR1 reads MNHEY; CDR2 reads SMNVEV (reference sequence). This chain's CDR3 is CASSSPTGVLSEAFF. The CDR3 nucleotides are TGTGCCAGCAGTTCCCCGACAGGGGTTTTATCTGAAGCTTTCTTT.

This clone was picked up a small number of times. The chain employs TRBV9 and TRBJ1-6, with 9 bases identical to TRBD1. The CDR3 loop spans 17 amino acids. The V gene end was trimmed by 3 bases and the J gene end by 7 bases; junction bases not matched to a gene: 11. Per germline, CDR1 SGDLS and CDR2 YYNGEE. CDR3 loop: CASSASPGQGENSPLHF. DNA for the CDR3: TGTGCCAGCAGCGCGAGTCCGGGACAGGGAGAAAATTCACCCCTCCACTTT.

The chain employs TRBV5-1 and TRBJ2-3, with 13 bases identical to TRBD2. The CDR3 is made up of 20 amino acids. The germline V gene encodes CDR1 SGHRS and CDR2 YFSETQ. V was pared by 4 bases and J by 2 bases, with 16 bases of the junction left unmatched. The CDR3 spells CASSPLPGLAGTSNTDTQYF. The CDR3 DNA is TGCGCCAGCAGCCCCCTCCCGGGACTAGCGGGGACGTCGAACACAGATACGCAGTATTTT. The complete variable domain, with remaining parts taken from reference TRBV5-1 and TRBJ2-3, reads KAGVTQTPRYLIKTRGQQVTLSCSPISGHRSVSWYQQTPGQGLQFLFEYFSETQRNKGNFPGRFSGRQFSNSRSEMNVSTLELGDSALYLCASSPLPGLAGTSNTDTQYFGPGTRLTVL.

This rearrangement joins TRBV7-9 to TRBJ1-5, with D unclear. Germline V lookup: CDR1 SEHNR, CDR2 FQNEAQ (reference sequence). V was cut by 6 bases and J by 1 base, with 16 bases left in between. The CDR3 consists of 16 residues. CDR3 loop: CASSHETGLSNQPQHF. CDR3 coding DNA: TGTGCCAGCAGTCATGAAACCGGGTTAAGCAATCAGCCCCAGCATTTT.

This clone has a handful of counts. The CDR3 here is CASSSASSGPQHF. In DNA, the CDR3 is TGTGCCAGCAGCTCAGCGAGCAGCGGGCCCCAGCATTTT. This chain connects TRBV7-2 to TRBJ1-5; no definite D call. Germline V gene data show CDR1 as SGHTA and CDR2 as FQGNSA. Trimming removed 4 bases from V and 9 bases from J, with 13 bases in between. The length of the CDR3 is 13 residues.

This chain joins TRBV13 and TRBJ2-1, with TRBD1 identical over 9 bases. Per the germline V gene, CDR1 is PRHDT and CDR2 is FYEKMQ (reference sequence). J was trimmed by 0 bases and V by 5 bases; bases with no gene match: 2. CDR3 length: 15 amino acids. CDR3 in amino acids: CASSADRGSYNEQFF. The CDR3 coding sequence is TGTGCCAGCAGCGCGGACAGGGGCTCCTACAATGAGCAGTTCTTC.

The V and J genes are TRBV9 and TRBJ1-2, with D perhaps TRBD1 (6 bases). The CDR3 runs 15 residues. Trimming stripped 3 bases from V and 7 bases from J, with 19 bases between. CDR1 is SGDLS and CDR2 is YYNGEE in the germline V gene. The CDR3 spells CASSAHRARLGGYTF. CDR3 coding DNA: TGTGCCAGCAGCGCCCACAGGGCCAGGTTGGGTGGCTACACCTTC.

Only a few counts were recorded for this clone. This chain uses TRBV3-1 (or the pseudogene TRBV3-2) with TRBJ2-5; D might be TRBD1 (6 bases). CDR1 and CDR2 from the germline V gene are LGHDT and YNNKEL (reference sequence). Between the trimmed V and J ends, which lost 1 base and 7 bases, there was a span of 13 bases. The CDR3 spans 14 residues. CDR3 sequence (DNA): TGTGCCAGCAGCCAAGGAGGGGGTTTGGCGACCCAGTACTTC. Protein product: CASSQGGGLATQYF.

This chain's CDR3 is CASSLIGGAPDTQYF. In nucleotides, the CDR3 is TGTGCCAGCAGTTTAATCGGGGGGGCCCCAGATACGCAGTATTTT. The V gene is TRBV27, the J gene TRBJ2-3, with TRBD2 matching 8 bases. Germline lookup yields CDR1 MNHEY and CDR2 SMNVEV (reference sequence). This CDR3 has 15 residues. With 2 bases clipped from V and 4 bases from J, the junction kept 5 bases outside the gene matches.

The rearrangement links TRBV3-1 (or the pseudogene TRBV3-2) to TRBJ2-7, with D perhaps TRBD1 or TRBD2 (6 bases each). Germline-derived CDR1 and CDR2 are LGHDT and YNNKEL (reference sequence). The CDR3 runs to 16 residues. The V end lost 1 base, the J end lost 2 bases, and 15 bases lay between the germline ends. The CDR3 DNA reads TGTGCCAGCAGCCAAGTCCACGGGGGCCTACCCTACGAGCAGTACTTC. As protein: CASSQVHGGLPYEQYF.

The J gene is TRBJ1-1, the V gene TRBV3-1 (or the pseudogene TRBV3-2); 8 bases line up with TRBD1. V was clipped by 4 bases and J by 1 base; unmatched bases: 8. Looked up from germline, CDR1 is LGHDT and CDR2 is YNNKEL (reference sequence). This CDR3 region has 16 residues. CDR3 DNA: TGTGCCAGCAGCCTTTGGACAGGGTTTGAGAACACTGAAGCTTTCTTT. Its translation is CASSLWTGFENTEAFF.

The chain's CDR3 is CASSPAPTWGSYEQYF. The CDR3 DNA sequence: TGTGCCAGCAGCCCAGCCCCTACGTGGGGCTCCTACGAGCAGTACTTC. The rearrangement links TRBV7-3 to TRBJ2-7; D remains unclear. V lost 5 bases and J lost 0, with 17 bases in between. Germline V gene sequence: CDR1 SGHTA, CDR2 FQGTGA. The length of the CDR3 is 16 residues.

CDR3 DNA: TGTGCCAGCAGTGATGGGTGGGCCTATGGCTACACCTTC. It codes for CASSDGWAYGYTF. J is TRBJ1-2 and V is TRBV25-1; D unclear. The V gene lost 3 bases and the J gene lost 4 bases, with 9 bases spanning the gap. The CDR3 runs 13 residues. The V gene's germline CDR1 is MGHDK and CDR2 SYGVNS.

J is TRBJ2-1 and V is TRBV19; 16 nucleotides align to TRBD2. In germline, CDR1 is LNHDA, CDR2 SQIVND (reference sequence). CDR3 length: 16 amino acids. V lost 5 bases and J lost 9; bases outside the gene matches: 7. This CDR3 is CASSLGTSGGAVEQFF. In DNA form, the CDR3 reads TGTGCCAGTAGTCTGGGGACTAGCGGGGGGGCTGTTGAGCAGTTCTTC.